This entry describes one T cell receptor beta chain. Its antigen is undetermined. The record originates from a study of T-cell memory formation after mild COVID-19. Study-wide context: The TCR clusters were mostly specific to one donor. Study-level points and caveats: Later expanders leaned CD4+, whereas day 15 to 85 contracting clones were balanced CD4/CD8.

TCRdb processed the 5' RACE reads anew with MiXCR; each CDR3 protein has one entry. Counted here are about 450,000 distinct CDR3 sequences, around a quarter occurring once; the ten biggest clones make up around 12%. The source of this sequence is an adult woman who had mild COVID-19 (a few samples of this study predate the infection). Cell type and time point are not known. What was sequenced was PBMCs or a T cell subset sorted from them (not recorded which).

The CDR3 sequence: CASRAGLSVTDTQYF. In DNA, the CDR3 is TGTGCCAGCAGAGCGGGACTTTCTGTCACAGATACGCAGTATTTT. V usage is TRBV6-6 and J usage is TRBJ2-3, with 7 positions matching TRBD2. This CDR3 contains 15 residues. The germline gives CDR1 MNHNY, CDR2 SVGAGI (reference sequence). V lost 6 bases, J lost 2 bases, and 8 bases stayed unmatched.